The clone carrying this TCR beta chain came up once. The length of the CDR3 is 13 residues. Trimming took off 7 bases at V and 2 bases at J, with 14 bases between the two ends. Germline assignment: CDR1 SQVTM and CDR2 ANQGSEA. The source of the sample is a study of shared clonotypes between healthy human individuals. As for the study in general: The plates for each donor numbered three CD4 naive, three CD4 memory, two CD8 naive and one CD8 memory.

Cells designated naive CD8 were CD45RO-negative and were positively selected for CCR7, with terminally differentiated effector memory CD45RA+ cells excluded. Method: immunoSEQ multiplex PCR; TCRdb's copy keeps in-frame clones and lacks some. The table shows some 800,000 clones, with nearly 95% occurring only once. V usage is TRBV29-1 and J usage is TRBJ1-1; the D is unclear. This clonotype originated in a man aged 30 to 45 in good health. Sequenced material: naive CD8+ T cells sorted from blood. CDR3 DNA sequence: TGCAGCGCCTACAGACCCTTAAACACTGAAGCTTTCTTT. Protein sequence: CSAYRPLNTEAFF.